This TCR beta chain was identified in a study of beta chain features in type 1 diabetes. Broader study findings: At VDJ recombination sites, type 1 diabetes patients had fewer insertions and more deleted nucleotides.

Expressed TCRB transcripts were sequenced because the entire RNA isolate underwent reverse transcription. Only in-frame clones appear in the TCRdb table, and some are missing; sequencing was by immunoSEQ multiplex PCR. The sample includes about 400,000 clones, 10% to 15% of them seen just once. In this sample, this clone turned up a few times. Antigen specificity is unknown. Post-sort purity exceeded 95% for all sorted populations. Trimming cost V 2 bases and J 0 bases, with 8 bases left between them. The CDR3 consists of 15 residues. CDR1 and CDR2 (germline): MGHRA, YSYEKL. The V gene is TRBV4-1, the J gene TRBJ2-4; D call uncertain. The specimen sequenced was naive CD4+ T cells from blood. This receptor was identified in a man between 18 and 29 years old in good health. CDR3 coding DNA: TGCGCCAGCAGCCAATCCTCACTAGCCAAAAACATTCAGTACTTC. Protein product: CASSQSSLAKNIQYF.